Shown below are 21 T cell receptor beta chains from a single sample sequenced in a study of T cells after yellow fever vaccination. A single record per CDR3 protein comes from TCRdb applying MiXCR to the 5' RACE reads. This table has roughly 330,000 distinct CDR3 sequences, approximately 7% appearing once. The input for sequencing was PBMCs, taken roughly 46 days after the first yellow fever vaccination. These receptors were obtained from a man younger than 30 who received the YFV17D yellow fever vaccine.

V usage is TRBV18 and J usage is TRBJ2-7; tentatively, D is TRBD2 (6 bases). The V and J ends lost 3 bases and 5 bases respectively, with 14 bases between them. Germline-derived CDR1 and CDR2 are KGHSH and LQKENI. This CDR3 spans 14 amino acids. The CDR3: CASSPYRDFNEQYV. The CDR3 nucleotides read TGTGCCAGCTCACCTTACCGGGACTTTAACGAGCAGTACGTC.

The chain couples TRBV3-1 to TRBJ2-1, with 10 bases matching TRBD2. V shed 2 bases, J shed 0 bases, and the junction held 13 bases outside the gene matches. This CDR3 contains 20 residues. The germline V gene encodes CDR1 LGHDT and CDR2 YNNKEL (reference sequence). In DNA form, the CDR3 reads TGTGCCAGCAGCCAACTCCAGGGCGGTAGCGGGGGGTACTCCTACAATGAGCAGTTCTTC. The encoded protein is CASSQLQGGSGGYSYNEQFF.

This clonotype was recorded many times. The J gene is TRBJ2-7, the V gene TRBV6-1; D unresolved. Germline V gene data show CDR1 as MNHNS and CDR2 as SASEGT. The CDR3 has 15 residues. V was clipped by 5 bases and J by 1 base, with 15 bases between them. Here the CDR3 DNA reads TGTGCCAGCAGTAGAATGGTGGACCGTTCCTACGAGCAGTACTTC. This translates into CASSRMVDRSYEQYF.

At least ten counts were recorded for this clonotype. This sequence joins TRBV28 and TRBJ2-4, with D tentatively TRBD2 (7 bases). The CDR3 loop spans 16 amino acids. In germline, CDR1 is MDHEN, CDR2 SYDVKM. V was shortened by 5 bases and J by 1 base, with 15 bases between the two germline ends. The chain's CDR3 is CASSIIGGAAKNIQYF. As DNA, the CDR3 is TGTGCCAGCAGTATAATTGGGGGGGCCGCCAAAAACATTCAGTACTTC. The whole variable domain, remainder taken from reference TRBV28 and TRBJ2-4, is DVKVTQSSRYLVKRTGEKVFLECVQDMDHENMFWYRQDPGLGLRLIYFSYDVKMKEKGDIPEGYSVSREKKERFSLILESASTNQTSMYLCASSIIGGAAKNIQYFGAGTRLSVL.

The V call is TRBV19, the J call TRBJ1-2, with D possibly matching TRBD1 (5 bases). Germline V gives CDR1 LNHDA, CDR2 SQIVND (reference sequence). V was trimmed by 3 bases and J by 8 bases, leaving 16 bases between them. CDR3 size: 14 residues. CDR3 loop: CASSIRGSGGGYTF. The CDR3 DNA reads TGTGCCAGTAGTATTCGCGGCAGCGGGGGAGGCTACACCTTC.

This clonotype was observed at least ten times. The chain couples TRBV9 to TRBJ2-1; 11 bases are shared with TRBD2. The trim removed 0 bases at V and 8 bases at J, leaving 4 bases unmatched. CDR3 length equals 15 residues. Germline lookup yields CDR1 SGDLS and CDR2 YYNGEE. CDR3 DNA sequence: TGTGCCAGCAGCGTAGATAGCGGGGGGGCCTATGAGCAGTTCTTC. It specifies CASSVDSGGAYEQFF.

This clonotype has just a few counts. The CDR3 is CASSPIRPNTGELFF. CDR3 nucleotide sequence: TGCGCCAGCAGCCCCATAAGACCCAACACCGGGGAGCTGTTTTTT. This chain links TRBV5-1 with TRBJ2-2; D not certain. In germline, CDR1 is SGHRS, CDR2 YFSETQ. The CDR3 is made up of 15 amino acids. Trimming cost V 4 bases and J 2 bases, with 12 bases left between them.

This clonotype was counted many times. The chain recombines TRBV18 with TRBJ2-2, with 8 bases aligning to TRBD1. V shed 3 bases, J shed 0 bases, and the junction held 0 bases outside the gene matches. The length of the CDR3 is 15 residues. CDR1 is KGHSH and CDR2 is LQKENI in the germline V gene. CDR3 amino acids: CASSPGQANTGELFF. CDR3 nucleotide sequence: TGTGCCAGCTCACCGGGACAGGCGAACACCGGGGAGCTGTTTTTT.

This clonotype was recorded many times. V usage is TRBV12-3 or TRBV12-4 and J usage is TRBJ1-2, with 7 bases identical to TRBD1. Trimming removed 5 bases from V and 6 bases from J; junction bases left unmatched: 6. This CDR3 spans 13 amino acids. Written as DNA, the CDR3 is TGTGCCAGCAGTACCCGGGACAGCGATGGCTACACCTTC. It specifies CASSTRDSDGYTF.

Comments on this clonotype: A read error may account for a junction end that differs from germline. The chain links TRBV7-6 to TRBJ1-1; D gene unclear. Germline CDR1 SGHVS, CDR2 FNYEAQ. The CDR3 has 13 amino acids. CDR3 residues: CTSSSRPGTEAFF. DNA for the CDR3: TGTACCAGCAGCTCCCGGCCGGGCACTGAAGCTTTCTTT.

This clonotype has a handful of counts. V gene TRBV6-4 combines with J gene TRBJ1-1; tentatively, D is TRBD1 (5 bases). CDR3 length: 13 amino acids. Deletions cut 8 bases from V and 3 bases from J, with 13 bases between. CDR1 and CDR2 from the germline V gene are MRHNA and SNTAGT. CDR3 loop: CASGGCGDTEAFF. The CDR3 nucleotides read TGTGCCAGCGGGGGATGTGGGGACACTGAAGCTTTCTTT.

This chain connects TRBV5-5 to TRBJ2-1; D is ambiguous. The CDR3 is 14 amino acids. In germline, CDR1 is SGHKS, CDR2 YYEKEE (reference sequence). V gave up 5 bases and J gave up 0 bases, with 9 bases separating them. The CDR3 loop reads CASRTGGSYNEQFF. In nucleotides, the CDR3 is TGTGCCAGCAGGACGGGTGGCTCCTACAATGAGCAGTTCTTC.

This clonotype showed up many times. This chain joins TRBV15 and TRBJ2-5; 9 bases are a match to TRBD2. Germline trimming cut 0 bases from V and 5 bases from J; bases unmatched to any gene: 1. CDR1 and CDR2 from the germline V gene are LNHNV and YYDKDF (reference sequence). This CDR3 region has 14 residues. The CDR3 is CATSRDLAGETQYF. CDR3 DNA: TGTGCCACCAGCAGAGATCTAGCGGGGGAGACCCAGTACTTC.

The genes are TRBV29-1 and TRBJ2-7; TRBD1 matches at 11 bases. The CDR3 sequence is 15 residues long. Germline CDR1 reads SQVTM; CDR2 reads ANQGSEA. The trim removed 4 bases at V and 4 bases at J, leaving 9 bases unmatched. The CDR3, as DNA: TGCAGCGTTGCAGAGACCGGGACAGGGGGTTACGAGCAGTACTTC. Translating gives CSVAETGTGGYEQYF.

The rearrangement uses TRBV20-1 and TRBJ2-5; 7 bases fit TRBD1. CDR1 and CDR2 (germline): DFQATT, SNEGSKA (reference sequence). The V and J ends lost 5 bases and 1 base, in that order; junction bases with no gene match: 4. The CDR3 has 13 residues. The CDR3 DNA reads TGCAGTGCTTTCCAGGGGGTCCAAGAGACCCAGTACTTC. It specifies CSAFQGVQETQYF.

CDR3 protein: CASSSADSYEQYV. CDR3 in DNA: TGTGCCAGCAGTTCGGCCGATTCCTACGAGCAGTACGTC. The chain has TRBV6-6 and TRBJ2-7; D is uncertain. V was clipped by 4 bases and J by 1 base, with 8 bases between them. CDR3 length: 13 residues. The germline gives CDR1 MNHNY, CDR2 SVGAGI (reference sequence).

This clonotype occurred a few times. The V gene is TRBV7-2, the J gene TRBJ1-4; TRBD1 matches at 7 bases. The J segment lost 6 bases and the V segment lost 2 bases, leaving 6 bases of the junction unmatched. Germline lookup yields CDR1 SGHTA and CDR2 FQGNSA. The CDR3 covers 15 residues. CDR3 residues: CASSLQGGKDEKLFF. In DNA form, the CDR3 reads TGTGCCAGCAGCTTACAGGGGGGAAAAGATGAAAAACTGTTTTTT.

The chain links TRBV7-9 to TRBJ2-3; the match to TRBD1 covers 12 bases. The CDR3 length is 15 residues. Germline lookup yields CDR1 SEHNR and CDR2 FQNEAQ (reference sequence). V lost 7 bases and J lost 4; bases outside the gene matches: 6. The DNA of the CDR3 is TGTGCCAGCAACCCGGGACAGGGGGCCCCAGATACGCAGTATTTT. The encoded protein is CASNPGQGAPDTQYF.

This clonotype has at least ten counts. This chain joins TRBV7-6 and TRBJ2-7, with TRBD1 as a possible D gene (5 bases). V shed 5 bases and J shed 3 bases, with 8 bases lying between them. There are 12 residues in the CDR3. Germline CDR1 reads SGHVS; CDR2 reads FNYEAQ. CDR3 sequence reads: CASSTDSYEQYF. For the CDR3, the DNA is TGTGCCAGCAGCACAGACAGCTACGAGCAGTACTTC. The full variable domain, in which reference TRBV7-6 and TRBJ2-7 provide the parts outside the CDR3, is GAGVSQSPRYKVTKRGQDVALRCDPISGHVSLYWYRQALGQGPEFLTYFNYEAQQDKSGLPNDRFSAERPEGSISTLTIQRTEQRDSAMYRCASSTDSYEQYFGPGTRLTVT.

This clonotype was seen a handful of times. The chain couples TRBV18 to TRBJ1-1, with D perhaps matching TRBD1 (5 bases). Germline assignment: CDR1 KGHSH and CDR2 LQKENI. The CDR3 has 13 amino acids. Deletions cut 2 bases from V and 6 bases from J, with 10 bases between. The CDR3 coding sequence is TGTGCCAGCTCACCATATCGGGGCTCTGAAGCTTTCTTT. This encodes CASSPYRGSEAFF.

This chain connects TRBV24-1 to TRBJ2-7, with 9 bases fitting TRBD1. Germline V lookup: CDR1 KGHDR, CDR2 SFDVKD. This CDR3 contains 15 residues. V lost 9 bases and J lost 2; bases outside the gene matches: 10. The DNA for the CDR3 is TGTGCCACCCCGGTGGGACAGGGAACCACCTACGAGCAGTACGTC. It specifies CATPVGQGTTYEQYV.